The present T cell receptor (beta chain) was sequenced within a study of a mutant IDH1 vaccine in newly diagnosed glioma. Across the whole study: Patients were pretreated with radiotherapy, temozolomide, or both, mostly both. Points from the study as a whole: Apparently, pseudoprogression bore no relation to changes among the top peripheral T cell clonotypes. Evidence of vaccine-induced immune responses was documented in approximately 93% of patients.

With regard to this clone: Its antigen is unidentified. This sample includes further DNA sequences coding for the same CDR3.

This CDR3 is 13 amino acids long. With 6 bases removed from V and 1 base from J, the gap between germline ends came to 9 bases. The germline gives CDR1 SGHAT, CDR2 FQNNGV. The table came from immunoSEQ multiplex PCR; TCRdb's copy has only in-frame clones and leaves some out. The table has 45,000 to 60,000 clones, over 60% seen once; the top ten hold less than 2%. Noted time point: baseline, week 1 (first vaccination visit). Treatment reported: pre-vaccination baseline after standard-of-care therapy. The astrocytomas were IDH1-mutant, ATRX-negative, and WHO grade 3 or 4. This TCR was recovered from a middle-aged woman with glioma. This specimen consisted of PBMCs, obtained from a glioma patient treated with radiotherapy, temozolomide or both. The gene calls are TRBV11-2 and TRBJ1-2; tentative D call: TRBD1 (6 bases). CDR3 in DNA: TGTGCCAGCAGTTCAGGGGTTAACTATGGCTACACCTTC. As protein: CASSSGVNYGYTF.